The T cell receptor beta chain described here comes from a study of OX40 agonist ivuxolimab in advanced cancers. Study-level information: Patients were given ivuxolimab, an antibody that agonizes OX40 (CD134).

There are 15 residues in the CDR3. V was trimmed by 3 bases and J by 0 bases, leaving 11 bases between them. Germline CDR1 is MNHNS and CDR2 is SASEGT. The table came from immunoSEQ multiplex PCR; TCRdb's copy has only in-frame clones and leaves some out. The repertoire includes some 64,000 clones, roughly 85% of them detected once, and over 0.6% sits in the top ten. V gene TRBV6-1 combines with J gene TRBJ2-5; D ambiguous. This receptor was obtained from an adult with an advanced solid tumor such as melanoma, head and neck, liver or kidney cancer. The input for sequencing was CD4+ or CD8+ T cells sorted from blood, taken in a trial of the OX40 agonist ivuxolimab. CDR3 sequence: CASSEVFAYQETQYF. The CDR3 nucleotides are TGTGCCAGCAGTGAGGTTTTCGCGTACCAAGAGACCCAGTACTTC.